The text below deals with one TCR beta chain. Measured with immunoSEQ multiplex PCR; TCRdb has only the in-frame clones, and not every one. The repertoire holds nearly 400,000 clones, 89% seen once, with around 2% in the top ten. CDR3 size: 16 residues. Germline V lookup: CDR1 SGHAT, CDR2 FQNNGV. V shed 3 bases and J 3 bases; nucleotides not matched to a gene: 4. Regarding treatment: around 19 received Ad26.COV2.S at low or high dose, single or two shots; 5 received placebo; per-sample allocation not given. Sampling was done on day 63 after the first vaccine or placebo injection. Participants' vaccine, an Ad26 vector, delivered Wuhan-strain SARS-CoV-2 spike. These data originate in a study of Ad26.COV2.S vaccination and SARS-CoV-2 variants. Overall study: Donor had been placed in the Ad26.COV2.S arm of the COV1001 trial. The study gave Ad26.COV2.S intramuscularly, once or twice 56 days apart.

The TCR comes from a person aged 18-60 years who received the Ad26.COV2.S COVID-19 vaccine or a placebo. This rearrangement joins TRBV11-2 to TRBJ2-3; 12 bases are a match to TRBD2. Sequenced here: peripheral blood, sampled in a trial of Ad26.COV2.S vaccine versus placebo. The CDR3 spells CASSFRLAGETDTQYF. The DNA of the CDR3 is TGTGCCAGCAGCTTCCGACTAGCGGGAGAGACAGATACGCAGTATTTT.